Presented here are 20 T cell receptor beta chains from one specimen sequenced in a study of metastatic and nonmetastatic thyroid tumors. TCRdb used MiXCR to call clones anew from the PCR reads. The data hold about 19,000 clones, with approximately 35% observed a single time. All patients were untreated before thyroid surgery. Sequences were obtained from tumor tissue. The receptors originated from a male donor with papillary thyroid cancer or a benign thyroid nodule (not recorded which). Some clones in this sample may be carry-over from other donors' samples.

The chain links TRBV11-2 to TRBJ2-7, with a possible D match to TRBD2 (5 bases). V shed 3 bases and J shed 6 bases, with 12 bases lying between them. The CDR3 runs 13 residues. Germline assignment: CDR1 SGHAT and CDR2 FQNNGV. The CDR3 region is CASSLSGSAEQYF. DNA for the CDR3: TGTGCCAGCAGCTTGTCGGGATCGGCCGAGCAGTACTTC. The full variable domain, its missing parts supplied by reference TRBV11-2 and TRBJ2-7, is EAGVAQSPRYKIIEKRQSVAFWCNPISGHATLYWYQQILGQGPKLLIQFQNNGVVDDSQLPKDRFSAERLKGVDSTLKIQPAKLEDSAVYLCASSLSGSAEQYFGPGTRLTVT.

In this sample, this clone turned up many times. The chain joins TRBV7-2 to TRBJ2-1, with 8 bases fitting TRBD2. CDR1 and CDR2 from the germline V gene are SGHTA and FQGNSA. The J segment lost 4 bases and the V segment lost 5 bases, leaving 10 bases of the junction unmatched. The CDR3 sequence is 16 residues long. The CDR3 region is CASSQEQREWYNEQFF. The CDR3 DNA sequence: TGTGCCAGCAGCCAGGAGCAGCGGGAGTGGTACAATGAGCAGTTCTTC.

The CDR3 spells CSARAPPRGGNQPQHF. CDR3 DNA: TGCAGTGCTAGAGCACCACCCCGCGGTGGCAATCAGCCCCAGCATTTT. The V gene is TRBV20-1, the J gene TRBJ1-5; D unresolved. This CDR3 region has 16 residues. Trimming shortened V by 1 base and J by 2 bases, and 15 bases separated the two germline ends. Germline assignment: CDR1 DFQATT and CDR2 SNEGSKA (reference sequence).

Turning to this clone: A much larger clone differs by one base, so this may be a read error. The sample has other DNA sequences that encode this CDR3 too. The V call is TRBV27, the J call TRBJ2-7; possibly TRBD1 for D (5 bases). Germline values: CDR1 MNHEY, CDR2 SMNVEV (reference sequence). V was clipped by 4 bases and J by 4 bases, with 14 bases between them. This CDR3 has 14 residues. DNA for the CDR3: TGTGCCAGCAGTTCCCCCACAGGTGTGTACGAGCAGTACTTC. It translates to CASSSPTGVYEQYF.

The V call is TRBV4-2, the J call TRBJ1-2; D may be TRBD1 (6 bases). Trimming cost V 1 base and J 7 bases, with 10 bases left between them. From germline, CDR1 is LGHNA and CDR2 YNFKEQ. CDR3 length: 13 amino acids. The CDR3 bases are TGTGCCAGCAGCCAAGGGTCAGGGGTTGGCTACACCTTC. Its translation is CASSQGSGVGYTF.

V and J are TRBV5-1 and TRBJ2-7; D perhaps matches TRBD2 (5 bases). This CDR3 is 14 amino acids long. Germline assignment: CDR1 SGHRS and CDR2 YFSETQ. Deletions cut 0 bases from V and 7 bases from J, with 14 bases between. The CDR3 DNA reads as TGCGCCAGCAGCTTGGACGGGGTTCATAGTGAGCAGTACTTC. Residues: CASSLDGVHSEQYF.

This clone has at least ten counts. This may be a read error, as it is one base from a much larger clone. The same CDR3 arises from other DNA sequences in this sample as well. The chain recombines TRBV12-3 or TRBV12-4 with TRBJ1-4; D not certain. V lost 6 bases and J 5 bases, leaving 13 bases between the germline ends. The CDR3 consists of 14 residues. This CDR3 is CASSFNIANEKLFF. The CDR3 DNA is TGTGCCAGCAGCTTTAACATAGCCAATGAAAAACTGTTTTTT.

The table lists this clone with many counts. This sequence may be a read error, since a much larger clone differs from it by one base. The sample has other DNA sequences that encode this CDR3 too. The genes are TRBV20-1 and TRBJ2-1; TRBD2 aligns across 11 bases. Germline V gene sequence: CDR1 DFQATT, CDR2 SNEGSKA (reference sequence). V shed 6 bases, J shed 3 bases, and the junction held 7 bases outside the gene matches. The CDR3 length is 15 residues. CDR3 in DNA: TGCAGTGCAAAGACCGGGACTAGCGGCTACAATGAGCAGTTCTTC. It translates to CSAKTGTSGYNEQFF.

This clone is classed as large. This chain connects TRBV19 to TRBJ1-2, with 9 bases matching TRBD1. Trimming cost V 4 bases and J 7 bases; bases outside gene matches: 10. Germline V gene sequence: CDR1 LNHDA, CDR2 SQIVND (reference sequence). This CDR3 has 15 amino acids. CDR3 amino acids: CASSTRQGDGGGYTF. The CDR3 DNA reads TGTGCCAGTAGTACAAGACAGGGGGATGGCGGTGGCTACACCTTC.

This clone was seen a handful of times. The CDR3 bases are TGTGCCAGCAGTTACTCCACCGGGGAGCTGTTTTTT. Amino acid sequence: CASSYSTGELFF. The chain has TRBV6-2 or TRBV6-3 and TRBJ2-2, with D unresolved. The CDR3 length is 12 residues. Trimming removed 0 bases at V and 4 bases at J, with 0 bases between. CDR1 MNHEY and CDR2 SVGEGT come from the germline V gene.

This chain links TRBV2 with TRBJ1-1; weak D call: TRBD1 (5 bases). Germline CDR1 and CDR2: SNHLY and FYNNEI. The V end was cut by 6 bases, the J end by 4 bases, with 15 bases between. The CDR3 extends over 14 amino acids. CDR3 sequence (DNA): TGTGCCAGCAGACTTACCCAGGGTTTCACTGAAGCTTTCTTT. Its protein product is CASRLTQGFTEAFF. Full variable domain (outside the CDR3, taken from reference TRBV2 and TRBJ1-1): EPEVTQTPSHQVTQMGQEVILRCVPISNHLYFYWYRQILGQKVEFLVSFYNNEISEKSEIFDDQFSVERPDGSNFTLKIRSTKLEDSAMYFCASRLTQGFTEAFFGQGTRLTVV.

The CDR3 here is CIPMGISYEQYF. The CDR3 DNA reads TGCATCCCAATGGGGATTTCCTACGAGCAGTACTTC. The chain carries TRBV20-1 and TRBJ2-7; D is uncertain. The length of the CDR3 is 12 residues. From germline, CDR1 is DFQATT and CDR2 SNEGSKA (reference sequence).

V is TRBV5-1 and J is TRBJ2-5; TRBD1 or TRBD2 may be the D gene (5 bases each). The V end was cut by 2 bases, the J end by 5 bases, with 10 bases between. Germline CDR1 is SGHRS and CDR2 is YFSETQ. This CDR3 is 13 amino acids long. CDR3 protein: CASSFSWGETQYF. For the CDR3, the DNA is TGCGCCAGCAGCTTCTCCTGGGGGGAGACCCAGTACTTC.

Relative to its sample, this clone is medium-sized. The rearrangement uses TRBV7-8 and TRBJ1-2, with TRBD1 identical over 7 bases. The CDR3 spans 17 residues. The V gene's germline CDR1 is SGHVS and CDR2 FQNEAQ. V lost 5 bases, J lost 5 bases, and 17 bases stayed unmatched. The CDR3 DNA is TGTGCCAGCAGCGAGGACGGGACAGCGTTAAAGGGGTATGGCTACACCTTC. Protein product: CASSEDGTALKGYGYTF.

The V and J genes are TRBV5-1 and TRBJ2-5; the D gene is possibly TRBD2 (5 bases). The germline CDR1 and CDR2 sequences are SGHRS and YFSETQ. The CDR3 totals 16 residues. V lost 0 bases and J lost 8, with 20 bases in between. The CDR3 coding sequence is TGCGCCAGCAGCTTGGACGGTAGCGTGATGTCGGATACCCAGTACTTC. This codes for CASSLDGSVMSDTQYF.

Sample share makes this clone medium-sized (0.01 to 0.1%). The junction and the germline gene differ at one end; a read error may be behind it. The rearrangement links TRBV20-1 to TRBJ1-2; D is uncertain. Germline loops: CDR1 DFQATT, CDR2 SNEGSKA (reference sequence). This CDR3 spans 9 amino acids. Here the CDR3 reads CSAPTEGHF. In DNA form, the CDR3 reads TGCAGCGCGCCGACCGAAGGTCACTTC.

The V call is TRBV11-2, the J call TRBJ2-7; D remains unclear. CDR1 SGHAT and CDR2 FQNNGV come from the germline V gene. V was cut by 1 base and J by 3 bases, with 10 bases left in between. The CDR3 runs to 14 residues. The CDR3 protein is CASSLGGSDYEQYF. The CDR3 coding sequence is TGTGCCAGCAGCTTAGGAGGCTCAGACTACGAGCAGTACTTC.

The chain has TRBV9 and TRBJ1-2; no reliable D call. Germline CDR1 and CDR2: SGDLS and YYNGEE. The CDR3 spans 13 residues. V lost 5 bases and J lost 4, with 12 bases in between. CDR3 loop: CASSLGGTYGYTF. CDR3 in DNA: TGTGCCAGCAGTCTAGGTGGTACCTATGGCTACACCTTC.

The table lists this clone with a few counts. The CDR3 carries no conserved terminal phenylalanine or tryptophan, so it likely arises from a read error. This chain uses TRBV6-1 with TRBJ1-1, with unresolved D. V was clipped by 2 bases and J by 4 bases, with 11 bases between them. Germline V CDR1 and CDR2: MNHNS, SASEGT. This CDR3 region has 14 residues. CDR3 DNA sequence: TGTGCCAGCAGTGAAACGTCATGGTTCACTGAAGCTTTCCTT. Its translation is CASSETSWFTEAFL.

This chain joins TRBV10-3 and TRBJ1-2, with D uncertain. The germline V gene encodes CDR1 ENHRY and CDR2 SYGVKD. This CDR3 has 13 amino acids. The V gene lost 2 bases and the J gene lost 0 bases, with 4 bases spanning the gap. The CDR3 here is CAISEKANYGYTF. The CDR3 DNA reads TGTGCCATCAGTGAGAAGGCTAACTATGGCTACACCTTC.